This TCR beta chain originates from a study of immune cell composition in non-small cell lung cancer. Study conclusions and caveats: Around 75% of squamous and around 34% of adenocarcinoma cases had tumour-associated clones >0.5%.

Points on this clone: The antigen remains unidentified.

The germline V gene has CDR1 KGHSH and CDR2 LQKENI. The CDR3 loop spans 16 amino acids. Trimming left V 1 base short and J 7 bases short, with 20 bases between. Genomic DNA came from frozen unsorted single-cell suspensions. TCRdb keeps only in-frame clones here, not all; method: immunoSEQ multiplex PCR. This table holds over 12,000 clones, 55% to 75% found once. The TCR originated in a human donor with non-small cell lung cancer. Sequenced sample: lung tumor tissue. The chain has TRBV18 and TRBJ2-7; the D gene is possibly TRBD2 (7 bases). CDR3: CASSPLSSGGRIEQYF. In nucleotides, the CDR3 is TGTGCCAGCTCACCACTTTCCTCCGGGGGGCGGATTGAGCAGTACTTC. Drawing the rest from reference TRBV18 and TRBJ2-7, the complete variable domain is NAGVMQNPRHLVRRRGQEARLRCSPMKGHSHVYWYRQLPEEGLKFMVYLQKENIIDESGMPKERFSAEFPKEGPSILRIQQVVRGDSAAYFCASSPLSSGGRIEQYFGPGTRLTVT.